The 25 T cell receptor beta chains listed next were all sequenced from one sample in a study of blood T cell repertoires in COVID-19. Profiling relied on immunoSEQ multiplex PCR, and the TCRdb table lists in-frame clones only, not all of them. The sample records 150,000 to 200,000 clones, around 83% being singletons. Sequenced input: peripheral blood. These receptors were collected from a young man with acute or convalescent COVID-19.

The chain combines TRBV6-5 with TRBJ1-2; 10 bases map to TRBD1. The V and J ends lost 5 bases and 7 bases, in that order; junction bases with no gene match: 7. This CDR3 spans 14 amino acids. CDR1 and CDR2 from the germline V gene are MNHEY and SVGAGI. CDR3 residues: CASSLGQGGPGYTF. CDR3 bases: TGTGCCAGCAGTCTAGGACAGGGGGGCCCTGGCTACACCTTC.

Comment on this clone: This specimen includes other DNA sequences encoding the same CDR3. The chain joins TRBV24-1 to TRBJ2-5, with TRBD1 identical over 11 bases. The CDR3 is 13 residues long. Germline V lookup: CDR1 KGHDR, CDR2 SFDVKD. V lost 10 bases to trimming and J lost 5 bases; unmatched junction nucleotides: 5. The CDR3 coding sequence is TGTGCCACTGGACAGGGGGCGTTCGAGACCCAGTACTTC. Its translation: CATGQGAFETQYF.

The rearrangement uses TRBV10-2 and TRBJ1-2; tentative D call: TRBD1 (5 bases). CDR3 length: 14 amino acids. The germline V and J ends were trimmed by 3 bases and 4 bases, with 12 bases remaining between them. The germline gives CDR1 WSHSY, CDR2 SAAADI. CDR3 sequence reads: CASSEQGQGYGYTF. Written as DNA, the CDR3 is TGCGCCAGCAGTGAACAAGGGCAGGGCTATGGCTACACCTTC.

The chain is built from TRBV27 and TRBJ1-2; TRBD1 matches 9 bases. Germline V gives CDR1 MNHEY, CDR2 SMNVEV (reference sequence). J lost 7 bases, V lost 4 bases, and 10 bases had no gene match. The CDR3 extends over 15 amino acids. CDR3 nucleotides: TGTGCCAGCAGTTCTTCCGGGACAGGGAACGTTGGCTACACCTTC. Its translation: CASSSSGTGNVGYTF.

The CDR3 is CARSLRDSPLEQYF. CDR3 nucleotide sequence: TGTGCCAGAAGCTTGAGGGACAGTCCTTTGGAGCAGTACTTC. The V call is TRBV7-5, the J call TRBJ2-7; TRBD1, the table's D call, lacks a check against the DNA. TRBV7-5 is marked as a pseudogene. The CDR3 has 14 residues.

This chain links TRBV20-1 with TRBJ2-5, with 13 bases identical to TRBD2. There are 14 residues in the CDR3. The V gene's germline CDR1 is DFQATT and CDR2 SNEGSKA (reference sequence). V was pared by 3 bases and J by 5 bases, with 3 bases of the junction left unmatched. The CDR3 reads CSASGTSGVETQYF. In DNA, the CDR3 is TGCAGTGCTAGTGGGACTAGCGGGGTCGAGACCCAGTACTTC.

The CDR3 spells CASSLYEERNTEAFF. Written as DNA, the CDR3 is TGTGCCAGCAGTTTATACGAGGAAAGGAACACTGAAGCTTTCTTT. The rearrangement links TRBV28 to TRBJ1-1; D unclear. The CDR3 contains 15 residues. CDR1 is MDHEN and CDR2 is SYDVKM in the germline V gene. The V end lost 1 base, the J end lost 1 base, and 10 bases lay between the germline ends.

The CDR3 loop reads CATSRASYEQYF. DNA for the CDR3: TGTGCCACCAGCAGAGCGAGCTACGAGCAGTACTTC. The V and J genes are TRBV15 and TRBJ2-7; D is uncertain. This CDR3 is 12 amino acids long. V was trimmed by 1 base and J by 3 bases, leaving 4 bases between them. Germline V gene lookup returns CDR1 LNHNV and CDR2 YYDKDF (reference sequence).

The chain combines TRBV21-1 with TRBJ2-1; the table's D gene call, TRBD2, was not cross checked with the DNA. TRBV21-1 represents a pseudogene. CDR3 length: 17 amino acids. CDR3 amino acids: CASIEYGGCGTYNEQFF. In nucleotides, the CDR3 is TGTGCCAGCATCGAATACGGAGGGTGCGGAACCTACAATGAGCAGTTCTTC.

This rearrangement joins TRBV6-5 to TRBJ1-5; 9 positions agree with TRBD1. V was pared by 6 bases and J by 4 bases, with 7 bases of the junction left unmatched. The CDR3 spans 15 residues. The germline V gene has CDR1 MNHEY and CDR2 SVGAGI. The DNA of the CDR3 is TGTGCCAGCAGAAGGGGACAGGGCTTTAATCAGCCCCAGCATTTT. Encoded protein: CASRRGQGFNQPQHF.

A single count supports this clone. This chain links TRBV30 with TRBJ1-1; the D is unclear. Germline-derived CDR1 and CDR2 are GTSNPN and SVGIG (reference sequence). This CDR3 is 13 amino acids long. V lost 3 bases and J 10 bases, leaving 18 bases between the germline ends. CDR3 sequence reads: CAWRLGKYVSAFF. Here the CDR3 DNA reads TGTGCCTGGAGGCTGGGCAAGTATGTTTCAGCTTTCTTT.

The V and J genes are TRBV15 and TRBJ2-1, with D maybe TRBD2 (6 bases). The CDR3 runs to 15 residues. Germline V gene lookup returns CDR1 LNHNV and CDR2 YYDKDF (reference sequence). V was trimmed by 8 bases and J by 8 bases, leaving 22 bases between them. CDR3 in DNA: TGTGCCACCTCCAAAGAGGTGGGGGGACTCGATGAGCAGTTCTTC. It translates to CATSKEVGGLDEQFF.

The chain has TRBV6-1 and TRBJ1-4; perhaps TRBD1 as D (5 bases). Germline CDR1 is MNHNS and CDR2 is SASEGT. This CDR3 region has 15 residues. Deletions cut 1 base from V and 3 bases from J, with 9 bases between. CDR3 sequence reads: CASSEVRAANEKLFF. CDR3 DNA: TGTGCCAGCAGTGAAGTCAGGGCAGCTAATGAAAAACTGTTTTTT.

V usage is TRBV27 and J usage is TRBJ1-6, with 7 bases matching TRBD1. Per germline, CDR1 MNHEY and CDR2 SMNVEV (reference sequence). V lost 5 bases and J lost 0; bases outside the gene matches: 7. CDR3 length: 17 residues. The chain's CDR3 is CASSNGQESSYNSPLHF. CDR3 DNA: TGTGCCAGCAGTAACGGACAGGAGAGCTCCTATAATTCACCCCTCCACTTT.

The V call is TRBV19, the J call TRBJ1-1; 8 bases map to TRBD1. The CDR3 has 15 residues. CDR1 is LNHDA and CDR2 is SQIVND in the germline V gene (reference sequence). V was clipped by 5 bases and J by 5 bases; unmatched bases: 10. In nucleotides, the CDR3 is TGTGCCAGTAGTCTCTGGACAGGGAGGCGTACTGAAGCTTTCTTT. This gives the protein CASSLWTGRRTEAFF.

V is TRBV5-5 and J is TRBJ1-5, with D possibly being TRBD1 (5 bases). Trimming took 5 bases from V and 6 from J, leaving 18 bases between them. The CDR3 contains 15 residues. Germline V CDR1 and CDR2: SGHKS, YYEKEE (reference sequence). The CDR3 DNA sequence: TGTGCCAGCAGTCAGACAGCCACAGGAAGTCAGCCCCAGCATTTT. It is translated as CASSQTATGSQPQHF. Drawing the rest from reference TRBV5-5 and TRBJ1-5, the complete variable domain is DAGVTQSPTHLIKTRGQQVTLRCSPISGHKSVSWYQQVLGQGPQFIFQYYEKEERGRGNFPDRFSARQFPNYSSELNVNALLLGDSALYLCASSQTATGSQPQHFGDGTRLSIL.

The chain uses TRBV18 and TRBJ1-1; maybe TRBD1 (5 bases). CDR1 and CDR2 from the germline V gene are KGHSH and LQKENI. This CDR3 is 15 amino acids long. The V end was cut by 4 bases, the J end by 3 bases, with 15 bases between. The CDR3 protein is CASSQSGDSYTEAFF. CDR3 in DNA: TGTGCCAGCTCACAATCGGGAGACAGTTACACTGAAGCTTTCTTT.

V and J are TRBV11-2 and TRBJ1-3; TRBD1 is a possible D gene (6 bases). V was pared by 6 bases and J by 0 bases, with 9 bases between. CDR3 length: 14 amino acids. Germline V gene lookup returns CDR1 SGHAT and CDR2 FQNNGV. The CDR3 loop is CASRLRGSGNTIYF. The CDR3 DNA is TGTGCCAGCAGGCTCAGGGGCTCTGGAAACACCATATATTTT.

The rearrangement uses TRBV6-5 and TRBJ2-7; 9 bases map to TRBD1. Per the germline V gene, CDR1 is MNHEY and CDR2 is SVGAGI. V shed 6 bases, J shed 4 bases, and the junction held 7 bases outside the gene matches. This CDR3 comprises 14 residues. In DNA, the CDR3 is TGTGCCAGCAGACAGGGGGCAGGCAATTACGAGCAGTACTTC. Protein product: CASRQGAGNYEQYF.

This clone was picked up one time. The chain couples TRBV25-1 to TRBJ2-5, with 10 bases identical to TRBD1. Germline V CDR1 and CDR2: MGHDK, SYGVNS. The CDR3 has 15 residues. V was clipped by 5 bases and J by 4 bases; unmatched bases: 7. CDR3 amino acids: CASSPDRGSVETQYF. The CDR3 nucleotides read TGTGCCAGCAGTCCGGACAGGGGGTCGGTAGAGACCCAGTACTTC.

Worth noting for this clone: The same CDR3 arises from other DNA sequences in this sample as well. CDR3 amino acids: CASSPAGTSYEQYF. The CDR3 nucleotides read TGTGCCAGCTCCCCCGCGGGGACCTCTTACGAGCAGTACTTC. The chain joins TRBV18 to TRBJ2-7; weak D call: TRBD2 (6 bases). Trimming cost V 6 bases and J 4 bases, with 16 bases left between them. This CDR3 has 14 residues. Per germline, CDR1 KGHSH and CDR2 LQKENI.

The chain links TRBV3-1 (or the pseudogene TRBV3-2) to TRBJ1-3, with 8 positions matching TRBD1. Germline values: CDR1 LGHDT, CDR2 YNNKEL (reference sequence). After removal of 4 bases from V and 4 bases from J, the junction contained 6 bases not matched to a gene. There are 15 residues in the CDR3. CDR3 loop: CASSPPQGAGNTIYF. The DNA of the CDR3 is TGTGCCAGCAGCCCACCCCAGGGGGCGGGAAACACCATATATTTT.

The rearrangement uses TRBV6-4 and TRBJ2-2, with D unclear. There are 14 residues in the CDR3. Germline CDR1 and CDR2: MRHNA and SNTAGT. Trimming pared 3 bases from V and 3 bases from J, leaving 8 bases between. Written as DNA, the CDR3 is TGTGCCAGCAGTGAGACTCCTGACACCGGGGAGCTGTTTTTT. Translating it yields CASSETPDTGELFF.

This rearrangement joins TRBV6-5 to TRBJ2-7, with TRBD1 matching over 7 bases. After removal of 6 bases from V and 5 bases from J, the junction contained 13 bases not matched to a gene. This CDR3 has 15 residues. Germline CDR1 is MNHEY and CDR2 is SVGAGI. The DNA for the CDR3 is TGTGCCAGCAGCCTAAGGGGGCAGGGGTGGAACGAGCAGTACTTC. Translated, it gives CASSLRGQGWNEQYF.

The chain recombines TRBV28 with TRBJ1-2; the D is unclear. V lost 6 bases and J 4 bases, leaving 6 bases between the germline ends. The CDR3 runs to 11 residues. CDR1 MDHEN and CDR2 SYDVKM come from the germline V gene. This CDR3 is CASRHVYGYTF. CDR3 DNA sequence: TGTGCCAGCAGACACGTCTATGGCTACACCTTC.